The 28 T cell receptor beta chains reported below all come from one sample, sequenced in a study of STAT5B mutations in CD4+ large granular lymphocyte leukemia (dated by TCRdb to between 2021 and 2022). Library prep was done by the immunoSEQ multiplex PCR assay. TCRdb mirrors the immuneACCESS table, restricted to in-frame sequences. Some clones are absent from its copies; in checked studies, under half trace to an unresolved V gene, and the reason for the others is unknown. The sample has around 28,000 clones on record, around 78% of them singletons. Together, the top ten hold roughly 0.98% of the sample. The material sequenced was CD4+ T cells from blood buffy coats. These receptors all come from a human donor in good health.

The genes are TRBV10-2 and TRBJ1-4; D is perhaps TRBD1 (6 bases). The CDR3 totals 17 residues. Trimming pared 2 bases from V and 0 bases from J, leaving 13 bases between. Germline CDR1 reads WSHSY; CDR2 reads SAAADI. The CDR3, as DNA: TGCGCCAGCAGTGAGACCGGACAGTCACCAACTAATGAAAAACTGTTTTTT. Its protein is CASSETGQSPTNEKLFF.

J is TRBJ2-5 and V is TRBV2, with D unclear. Trimming removed 6 bases from V and 2 bases from J, with 1 base in between. This CDR3 contains 10 residues. Per germline, CDR1 SNHLY and CDR2 FYNNEI. CDR3 sequence (DNA): TGTGCCAGCAGACAAGAGACCCAGTACTTC. Translated, it gives CASRQETQYF.

This chain links TRBV28 with TRBJ2-6; D not certain. V lost 4 bases to trimming and J lost 0 bases, with 10 bases between them. Germline V gene data show CDR1 as MDHEN and CDR2 as SYDVKM. This CDR3 has 16 amino acids. In nucleotides, the CDR3 is TGTGCCAGCAGTTCCGGGCTGCTCTCTGGGGCCAACGTCCTGACTTTC. Protein: CASSSGLLSGANVLTF.

The V and J genes are TRBV19 and TRBJ1-2, with 8 bases aligning to TRBD1. This CDR3 comprises 17 residues. J was trimmed by 3 bases and V by 2 bases; bases with no gene match: 11. Germline CDR1 is LNHDA and CDR2 is SQIVND (reference sequence). The CDR3 DNA reads as TGTGCCAGTAGTATATTAAAAAAGGGACAGGAAGACTATGGCTACACCTTC. This codes for CASSILKKGQEDYGYTF. Filled out from reference TRBV19 and TRBJ1-2, the complete variable domain reads DGGITQSPKYLFRKEGQNVTLSCEQNLNHDAMYWYRQDPGQGLRLIYYSQIVNDFQKGDIAEGYSVSREKKESFPLTVTSAQKNPTAFYLCASSILKKGQEDYGYTFGSGTRLTVV.

J is TRBJ1-5 and V is TRBV19; D not certain. Germline CDR1 and CDR2: LNHDA and SQIVND (reference sequence). The CDR3 is made up of 13 amino acids. The germline V and J ends were trimmed by 4 bases and 6 bases, with 10 bases remaining between them. As DNA, the CDR3 is TGTGCCAGTAGTACCTCGGAAGCTCAGCCCCAGCATTTT. It yields the protein CASSTSEAQPQHF.

The V and J genes are TRBV29-1 and TRBJ2-4, with D tentatively TRBD1 or TRBD2 (7 bases each). V was shortened by 6 bases and J by 3 bases, with 12 bases between the two germline ends. The length of the CDR3 is 13 residues. Per the germline V gene, CDR1 is SQVTM and CDR2 is ANQGSEA. Here the CDR3 DNA reads TGCAGCGTCACAGGGGAGGGCAAAAACATTCAGTACTTC. It translates to CSVTGEGKNIQYF.

CDR3 loop: CATKPREGREQYF. Written as DNA, the CDR3 is TGTGCCACCAAACCACGGGAGGGCCGGGAGCAGTACTTC. The J gene is TRBJ2-7, the V gene TRBV27, with 8 bases lining up with TRBD2. CDR3 size: 13 residues. Germline V CDR1 and CDR2: MNHEY, SMNVEV (reference sequence). J was trimmed by 7 bases and V by 10 bases; bases with no gene match: 12.

The chain uses TRBV6-6 and TRBJ1-5, with TRBD1 as a possible D gene (5 bases). CDR3 length equals 15 residues. CDR1 and CDR2 (germline): MNHNY, SVGAGI (reference sequence). V lost 5 bases, J lost 5 bases, and 16 bases lay in between. Here the CDR3 DNA reads TGTGCCAGCAGTCCCCTCGGGGGGGGAGATCAGCCCCAGCATTTT. Amino acid sequence: CASSPLGGGDQPQHF.

A few counts support this clone. This chain joins TRBV28 and TRBJ2-3, with 9 bases matching TRBD1. J was trimmed by 4 bases and V by 5 bases; bases with no gene match: 10. The length of the CDR3 is 16 residues. Germline lookup yields CDR1 MDHEN and CDR2 SYDVKM. CDR3 nucleotides: TGTGCCAGCAGTATCGCCGGGACAGGGTTCTCAGATACGCAGTATTTT. Its translation is CASSIAGTGFSDTQYF.

V usage is TRBV7-2 and J usage is TRBJ1-1; D is ambiguous. CDR3 length: 14 amino acids. CDR1 and CDR2 from the germline V gene are SGHTA and FQGNSA. V was shortened by 5 bases and J by 1 base, with 11 bases between the two germline ends. CDR3 in amino acids: CASSQNLGNTEAFF. The CDR3 coding sequence is TGTGCCAGCAGCCAGAATCTTGGGAACACTGAAGCTTTCTTT.

V and J are TRBV5-1 and TRBJ1-2, with a tentative D call TRBD1 (6 bases). Germline CDR1 and CDR2: SGHRS and YFSETQ. This CDR3 has 14 amino acids. The V end lost 0 bases, the J end lost 4 bases, and 10 bases lay between the germline ends. The CDR3 DNA is TGCGCCAGCAGCTTGGGAGGGACACCCTATGGCTACACCTTC. This encodes CASSLGGTPYGYTF.

This rearrangement joins TRBV18 to TRBJ1-3; D is undetermined. The CDR3 has 12 amino acids. V dropped 0 bases and J dropped 3 bases, with 0 bases sitting between them. The germline V gene encodes CDR1 KGHSH and CDR2 LQKENI. The CDR3 spells CASSPPGNTIYF. The DNA for the CDR3 is TGTGCCAGCTCACCACCTGGAAACACCATATATTTT.

This clone was found a few times. This rearrangement joins TRBV7-9 to TRBJ2-5; TRBD2 matches at 8 bases. V shed 8 bases and J 1 base; nucleotides not matched to a gene: 9. This CDR3 comprises 15 residues. Germline V gene data show CDR1 as SEHNR and CDR2 as FQNEAQ (reference sequence). CDR3 region: CASGPTSGPQETQYF. CDR3 in DNA: TGTGCCAGCGGCCCCACTAGCGGCCCCCAAGAGACCCAGTACTTC.

The table lists this clone with a count of one. J is TRBJ1-6 and V is TRBV5-4, with 7 positions matching TRBD1. CDR3 size: 17 residues. V shed 4 bases, J shed 6 bases, and the junction held 13 bases outside the gene matches. Looked up from germline, CDR1 is SGHNT and CDR2 is YYREEE (reference sequence). The CDR3 DNA is TGTGCCAGCAGCCACTTCCAGGGGGGCCGAGGTAATTCACCCCTCCACTTT. It codes for CASSHFQGGRGNSPLHF.

This chain links TRBV5-1 with TRBJ1-1; 7 bases map to TRBD1. Germline V gene data show CDR1 as SGHRS and CDR2 as YFSETQ. This CDR3 comprises 14 residues. Unmatched junction bases numbered 3, after V lost 3 bases and J lost 1 base. The CDR3 reads CASSSGQPNTEAFF. In DNA, the CDR3 is TGCGCCAGCAGCTCGGGACAGCCGAACACTGAAGCTTTCTTT.

The V call is TRBV6-1, the J call TRBJ1-5; no definite D call. CDR3 size: 12 residues. Deletions cut 6 bases from V and 5 bases from J, with 8 bases between. Germline V gives CDR1 MNHNS, CDR2 SASEGT. The CDR3 loop is CASRIIDQPQHF. In DNA, the CDR3 is TGTGCCAGCAGGATCATTGATCAGCCCCAGCATTTT.

This chain joins TRBV5-4 and TRBJ1-1; no firm D call. Germline lookup yields CDR1 SGHNT and CDR2 YYREEE (reference sequence). The CDR3 consists of 15 residues. Trimming left V 4 bases short and J 4 bases short, with 17 bases between. The CDR3 region has the DNA TGTGCCAGCAGCGCGGACGCAGTCTCAGGCACTGAAGCTTTCTTT. This encodes CASSADAVSGTEAFF. The entire variable domain, with the rest obtained from reference TRBV5-4 and TRBJ1-1, is as follows: ETGVTQSPTHLIKTRGQQVTLRCSSQSGHNTVSWYQQALGQGPQFIFQYYREEENGRGNFPPRFSGLQFPNYSSELNVNALELDDSALYLCASSADAVSGTEAFFGQGTRLTVV.

V is TRBV6-5 and J is TRBJ2-2, with D possibly matching TRBD1 (5 bases). V was trimmed by 5 bases and J by 3 bases, leaving 13 bases between them. Germline CDR1 MNHEY, CDR2 SVGAGI. The CDR3 has 15 residues. The CDR3 sequence: CASSPRQPDTGELFF. The CDR3 DNA reads TGTGCCAGCAGTCCCCGACAGCCCGACACCGGGGAGCTGTTTTTT.

The chain links TRBV6-5 to TRBJ1-1; D may be TRBD1 (6 bases). Trimming stripped 5 bases from V and 0 bases from J, with 13 bases between. Germline CDR1 reads MNHEY; CDR2 reads SVGAGI. CDR3 length: 15 residues. In DNA, the CDR3 is TGTGCCAGCAGTCGCCGGACAGCCATGAACACTGAAGCTTTCTTT. Translation: CASSRRTAMNTEAFF.

V usage is TRBV18 and J usage is TRBJ2-2; 9 bases match TRBD1. Unmatched junction bases numbered 6, after V lost 3 bases and J lost 7 bases. The CDR3 has 15 amino acids. Germline V CDR1 and CDR2: KGHSH, LQKENI. CDR3 residues: CASSPDRGLDGELFF. In nucleotides, the CDR3 is TGTGCCAGCTCACCGGACAGGGGACTGGACGGGGAGCTGTTTTTT.

J is TRBJ1-6 and V is TRBV7-3; D may be TRBD1 (6 bases). Germline values: CDR1 SGHTA, CDR2 FQGTGA. The CDR3 length is 16 residues. Deletions cut 2 bases from V and 7 bases from J, with 15 bases between. The CDR3 coding sequence is TGTGCCAGCAGCTTACCGGGACATAGGGGCAATTCACCCCTCCACTTT. This gives the protein CASSLPGHRGNSPLHF. The full variable domain, its missing parts supplied by reference TRBV7-3 and TRBJ1-6, is GAGVSQTPSNKVTEKGKYVELRCDPISGHTALYWYRQSLGQGPEFLIYFQGTGAADDSGLPNDRFFAVRPEGSVSTLKIQRTERGDSAVYLCASSLPGHRGNSPLHFGNGTRLTVT.

This chain joins TRBV10-1 and TRBJ2-2; D possibly matches TRBD1 or TRBD2 (5 bases each). The CDR3 is made up of 13 amino acids. Trimming removed 9 bases from V and 3 bases from J, with 11 bases in between. The V gene's germline CDR1 is WNHNN and CDR2 SYGVQD (reference sequence). CDR3 amino acids: CASGDAHTGELFF. The CDR3 bases are TGCGCCAGTGGGGACGCCCACACCGGGGAGCTGTTTTTT.

This clone was seen more than once but under ten times. This rearrangement joins TRBV7-8 to TRBJ2-3; 8 bases are shared with TRBD1. The germline V gene encodes CDR1 SGHVS and CDR2 FQNEAQ. Trimming took 5 bases from V and 4 from J; bases not matched to a gene: 8. The CDR3 is made up of 15 amino acids. The CDR3 DNA follows: TGTGCCAGCAGCCCCCAGGGGGCTATGGCAGATACGCAGTATTTT. It yields the protein CASSPQGAMADTQYF. The full variable domain, in which reference TRBV7-8 and TRBJ2-3 provide the parts outside the CDR3, is GAGVSQSPRYKVAKRGQDVALRCDPISGHVSLFWYQQALGQGPEFLTYFQNEAQLDKSGLPSDRFFAERPEGSVSTLKIQRTQQEDSAVYLCASSPQGAMADTQYFGPGTRLTVL.

This clone was observed once. CDR3 sequence: CASSGRRGKANEKLFF. The CDR3, as DNA: TGTGCCAGCAGCGGCCGGCGGGGGAAGGCTAATGAAAAACTGTTTTTT. The V gene is TRBV7-8, the J gene TRBJ1-4; tentative D call: TRBD1 (5 bases). Per the germline V gene, CDR1 is SGHVS and CDR2 is FQNEAQ. V was clipped by 5 bases and J by 3 bases, with 16 bases between them. The CDR3 consists of 16 residues.

About this clone itself: One junction end disagrees with the germline gene, perhaps due to a read error. The chain employs TRBV18 and TRBJ2-1; D gene uncertain. Germline CDR1 and CDR2: KGHSH and LQKENI. CDR3 length: 15 residues. In DNA form, the CDR3 reads TGTGCCAGCTCACCACCGTCGCTGACCTATAATGAGCAGTTCTTC. As protein: CASSPPSLTYNEQFF. The full variable domain, with the rest looked up from reference TRBV18 and TRBJ2-1, is NAGVMQNPRHLVRRRGQEARLRCSPMKGHSHVYWYRQLPEEGLKFMVYLQKENIIDESGMPKERFSAEFPKEGPSILRIQQVVRGDSAAYFCASSPPSLTYNEQFFGPGTRLTVL.

The chain has TRBV29-1 and TRBJ1-2; weak D call: TRBD1 (5 bases). The CDR3 runs to 13 residues. Germline lookup yields CDR1 SQVTM and CDR2 ANQGSEA. V was shortened by 6 bases and J by 8 bases, with 19 bases between the two germline ends. The CDR3 coding sequence is TGCAGCGTGGGGGGGACCCTCCATGGGGGCTACACCTTC. It is translated as CSVGGTLHGGYTF.

V is TRBV2 and J is TRBJ1-1; D possibly corresponds to TRBD1 (5 bases). The CDR3 contains 11 residues. The V gene lost 6 bases and the J gene lost 4 bases, with 6 bases spanning the gap. CDR1 is SNHLY and CDR2 is FYNNEI in the germline V gene. The CDR3 sequence: CASRGGTEAFF. The CDR3 region has the DNA TGTGCCAGCAGGGGGGGCACTGAAGCTTTCTTT.

This rearrangement joins TRBV28 to TRBJ1-2; 8 bases agree with TRBD1. The CDR3 covers 15 residues. The germline V gene has CDR1 MDHEN and CDR2 SYDVKM. After removal of 4 bases from V and 2 bases from J, the junction contained 6 bases not matched to a gene. The CDR3 reads CASSSTTGANYGYTF. The DNA for the CDR3 is TGTGCCAGCAGTTCAACGACAGGGGCGAACTATGGCTACACCTTC.